A selection of T cell receptor beta chains follows, all from one sample in a study of response to subunit inactivated influenza vaccine. TCRdb reprocessed the RT-PCR reads via MiXCR and lists one record per CDR3 protein. The table shows approximately 300,000 distinct CDR3 sequences, with 22% occurring only once. Specimen: PBMCs from blood, collected about 19 months after vaccination. These TCRs come from a man aged 50-75 years who received an inactivated influenza vaccine. Each CDR3 is given with its conserved first and last residue. D genes are given only for firm matches. Not all rows give a size; the values are once, few, many and, for expanded clones, a class.

D gene: NA
V gene: TRBV20-1
J gene: TRBJ2-5
clone size: NA
CDR3 protein: CSAPRGTKKETQYF
CDR3 DNA: TGCAGTGCGCCCCGCGGGACGAAAAAAGAGACCCAGTACTTC

D gene: NA
V gene: TRBV6-5
J gene: TRBJ2-1
clone size: NA
CDR3 protein: CASSYGEAGNEQFF
CDR3 DNA: TGTGCCAGCAGTTACGGGGAGGCGGGCAATGAGCAGTTCTTC

D gene: NA
V gene: TRBV7-9
J gene: TRBJ2-7
clone size: NA
CDR3 protein: CASSSGGTPLYEQYF
CDR3 DNA: TGTGCCAGCAGCTCTGGGGGCACCCCACTCTACGAGCAGTACTTC

D gene: TRBD2
V gene: TRBV7-2
J gene: TRBJ2-1
clone size: few
CDR3 protein: CASSQGTSEQFF
CDR3 DNA: TGTGCCAGCAGCCAAGGGACTAGTGAGCAGTTCTTC

D gene: NA
V gene: TRBV12-3/TRBV12-4
J gene: TRBJ1-1
clone size: many
CDR3 protein: CASSLFQENTEAFF
CDR3 DNA: TGTGCCAGCAGTCTCTTCCAGGAGAACACTGAAGCTTTCTTT

D gene: NA
V gene: TRBV7-6
J gene: TRBJ1-3
clone size: few
CDR3 protein: CASSFWDRDSGNTIYF
CDR3 DNA: TGTGCCAGCAGCTTTTGGGACCGCGACTCTGGAAACACCATATATTTT

D gene: NA
V gene: TRBV4-3
J gene: TRBJ1-2
clone size: NA
CDR3 protein: CASSQDPMANYGYTF
CDR3 DNA: TGCGCCAGCAGCCAAGATCCGATGGCTAACTATGGCTACACCTTC

D gene: NA
V gene: TRBV6-2/TRBV6-3
J gene: TRBJ1-1
clone size: few
CDR3 protein: CASSYLFGRDNQAFF
CDR3 DNA: TGTGCCAGCAGTTATTTGTTCGGCCGGGACAATCAAGCTTTCTTT

D gene: NA
V gene: TRBV12-3/TRBV12-4
J gene: TRBJ1-1
clone size: NA
CDR3 protein: CASSRGHRVTEAFF
CDR3 DNA: TGTGCCAGCAGCCGCGGACACCGGGTCACTGAAGCTTTCTTT

D gene: NA
V gene: TRBV5-4
J gene: TRBJ2-5
clone size: NA
CDR3 protein: CASSLLQPAGETQYF
CDR3 DNA: TGTGCCAGCAGCTTGTTGCAACCCGCAGGAGAGACCCAGTACTTC

D gene: NA
V gene: TRBV7-2
J gene: TRBJ1-4
clone size: NA
CDR3 protein: CASSLNQGREKLFF
CDR3 DNA: TGTGCCAGCAGCTTGAACCAGGGACGCGAAAAACTGTTTTTT

D gene: NA
V gene: TRBV6-2/TRBV6-3
J gene: TRBJ1-1
clone size: NA
CDR3 protein: CASSPPTMNTEAFF
CDR3 DNA: TGTGCCAGCAGTCCTCCGACGATGAACACTGAAGCTTTCTTT

D gene: NA
V gene: TRBV6-2/TRBV6-3
J gene: TRBJ1-1
clone size: few
CDR3 protein: CASSPPWGLGTEAFF
CDR3 DNA: TGTGCCAGCAGTCCCCCATGGGGGCTGGGCACTGAAGCTTTCTTT

D gene: NA
V gene: TRBV30
J gene: TRBJ2-7
clone size: NA
CDR3 protein: CAWNDYSETDQTYEQYF
CDR3 DNA: TGTGCCTGGAATGACTACTCAGAGACAGACCAAACCTACGAGCAGTACTTC

D gene: NA
V gene: TRBV7-2
J gene: TRBJ2-5
clone size: many
CDR3 protein: CASNPTVQETQYF
CDR3 DNA: TGTGCCAGCAACCCGACAGTACAAGAGACCCAGTACTTC

D gene: NA
V gene: TRBV7-9
J gene: TRBJ1-2
clone size: NA
CDR3 protein: CASSPLATASHTF
CDR3 DNA: TGTGCCAGCAGCCCCTTGGCGACAGCTAGTCACACCTTC

D gene: TRBD1
V gene: TRBV6-1
J gene: TRBJ1-5
clone size: many
CDR3 protein: CASSATGGGNQPQHF
CDR3 DNA: TGTGCCAGCAGTGCCACAGGGGGCGGCAATCAGCCCCAGCATTTT

D gene: NA
V gene: TRBV12-3/TRBV12-4
J gene: TRBJ1-2
clone size: few
CDR3 protein: CASSLDRVSGYTF
CDR3 DNA: TGTGCCAGCAGTTTAGATAGGGTTTCTGGCTACACCTTC

D gene: NA
V gene: TRBV29-1
J gene: TRBJ2-7
clone size: NA
CDR3 protein: CSVAGTSYEQYF
CDR3 DNA: TGCAGCGTTGCCGGGACGTCCTACGAGCAGTACTTC

D gene: TRBD2
V gene: TRBV19
J gene: TRBJ2-1
clone size: few
CDR3 protein: CASSRLAPSYNEQFF
CDR3 DNA: TGTGCCAGTAGTAGACTAGCGCCCTCCTACAATGAGCAGTTCTTC

D gene: TRBD1
V gene: TRBV18
J gene: TRBJ1-2
clone size: few
CDR3 protein: CASLSDRGYGYTF
CDR3 DNA: TGTGCCAGCCTCTCGGACAGGGGCTATGGCTACACCTTC

D gene: TRBD1
V gene: TRBV3-1
J gene: TRBJ1-5
clone size: few
CDR3 protein: CASSQRPYTGVWQPQHF
CDR3 DNA: TGTGCCAGCAGCCAACGCCCGTACACAGGGGTATGGCAGCCCCAGCATTTT

D gene: TRBD2
V gene: TRBV20-1
J gene: TRBJ2-3
clone size: few
CDR3 protein: CSATGRFGLAGEGDTQYF
CDR3 DNA: TGCAGTGCTACGGGACGCTTTGGACTAGCGGGAGAGGGAGATACGCAGTATTTT

D gene: NA
V gene: TRBV4-2
J gene: TRBJ2-7
clone size: NA
CDR3 protein: CASSPPGVHHEQYF
CDR3 DNA: TGTGCCAGCAGCCCACCGGGAGTCCACCACGAGCAGTACTTC

D gene: NA
V gene: TRBV6-5
J gene: TRBJ1-1
clone size: few
CDR3 protein: CASSYERGKEAFF
CDR3 DNA: TGTGCCAGCAGTTACGAAAGGGGAAAAGAAGCTTTCTTT

D gene: NA
V gene: TRBV20-1
J gene: TRBJ1-5
clone size: few
CDR3 protein: CSAPLGSSNQPQHF
CDR3 DNA: TGCAGTGCCCCTTTGGGCAGTAGCAATCAGCCCCAGCATTTT

D gene: NA
V gene: TRBV6-2/TRBV6-3
J gene: TRBJ1-4
clone size: NA
CDR3 protein: CASTATATNEKLFF
CDR3 DNA: TGTGCCAGCACCGCGACAGCAACTAATGAAAAACTGTTTTTT

D gene: NA
V gene: TRBV6-5
J gene: TRBJ2-2
clone size: NA
CDR3 protein: CASSYSSRNTGELFF
CDR3 DNA: TGTGCCAGCAGTTACTCTTCCAGGAACACCGGGGAGCTGTTTTTT

D gene: NA
V gene: TRBV29-1
J gene: TRBJ1-5
clone size: NA
CDR3 protein: CSVQESFNQPQHF
CDR3 DNA: TGCAGCGTCCAGGAGTCCTTCAATCAGCCCCAGCATTTT

D gene: NA
V gene: TRBV9
J gene: TRBJ1-5
clone size: few
CDR3 protein: CASSVGQGGSQPQHF
CDR3 DNA: TGTGCCAGCAGCGTAGGGCAGGGAGGTAGCCAGCCCCAGCATTTT

D gene: NA
V gene: TRBV4-1
J gene: TRBJ2-7
clone size: few
CDR3 protein: CASSQDLYYEQYF
CDR3 DNA: TGCGCCAGCAGCCAAGACCTTTACTACGAGCAGTACTTC

D gene: TRBD2
V gene: TRBV5-1
J gene: TRBJ2-3
clone size: NA
CDR3 protein: CASSSAGGAGDTQYF
CDR3 DNA: TGCGCCAGCAGCTCGGCGGGGGGCGCGGGAGATACGCAGTATTTT

D gene: NA
V gene: TRBV20-1
J gene: TRBJ2-2
clone size: NA
CDR3 protein: CSARHRFSGELFF
CDR3 DNA: TGCAGTGCTAGACACAGGTTCTCCGGGGAGCTGTTTTTT

D gene: NA
V gene: TRBV29-1
J gene: TRBJ2-1
clone size: few
CDR3 protein: CSVELGYNEQFF
CDR3 DNA: TGCAGCGTTGAACTAGGGTATAATGAGCAGTTCTTC

D gene: NA
V gene: TRBV4-2
J gene: TRBJ2-1
clone size: few
CDR3 protein: CASSQDLLRVSYNEQFF
CDR3 DNA: TGTGCCAGCAGCCAAGATCTTCTGAGGGTTTCCTACAATGAGCAGTTCTTC

D gene: TRBD2
V gene: TRBV12-3/TRBV12-4
J gene: TRBJ2-1
clone size: few
CDR3 protein: CASQRGDPYNEQFF
CDR3 DNA: TGTGCCAGTCAGCGGGGGGACCCGTACAATGAGCAGTTCTTC

D gene: TRBD1
V gene: TRBV11-2
J gene: TRBJ2-5
clone size: NA
CDR3 protein: CASSHGTGGFMETQYF
CDR3 DNA: TGTGCCAGCAGCCACGGGACAGGGGGATTTATGGAGACCCAGTACTTC

D gene: TRBD1
V gene: TRBV6-2/TRBV6-3
J gene: TRBJ1-2
clone size: NA
CDR3 protein: CASSTIGQANYGYTF
CDR3 DNA: TGTGCCAGCAGTACCATCGGACAGGCTAACTATGGCTACACCTTC